Below, 5 T cell receptor beta chains from the same sample are listed, as sequenced in a study of T cell responses to AZD1222 COVID-19 vaccine. Here immunoSEQ multiplex PCR was the method, and the copy in TCRdb shows in-frame clones only, minus some. The sample lists roughly 120,000 clones, 70% to 90% occurring once. The specimen was peripheral blood, collected on day 0 of AZD1222 vaccination. Source of these receptors: an adult in good health.

The V call is TRBV5-6, the J call TRBJ2-3; no clear D. Germline V gene sequence: CDR1 SGHDT, CDR2 YYEEEE. Trimming took 4 bases from V and 1 from J, leaving 10 bases between them. This CDR3 region has 14 residues. The CDR3 loop reads CASSLGLGTDTQYF. As DNA, the CDR3 is TGTGCCAGCAGCCTGGGTTTGGGCACAGATACGCAGTATTTT.

The chain uses TRBV7-2 and TRBJ1-6; D is perhaps TRBD1 (5 bases). CDR1 is SGHTA and CDR2 is FQGNSA in the germline V gene. The CDR3 spans 12 residues. The germline V and J ends were trimmed by 5 bases and 9 bases, with 8 bases remaining between them. CDR3 nucleotide sequence: TGTGCCAGCAGCCCGGGGGGTTCACCCCTCCACTTT. It codes for CASSPGGSPLHF.

This clone was seen once. The rearrangement uses TRBV19 and TRBJ2-3; weak D call: TRBD2 (5 bases). Germline V gives CDR1 LNHDA, CDR2 SQIVND (reference sequence). The CDR3 has 13 amino acids. Trimming took 10 bases from V and 2 from J, leaving 13 bases between them. The CDR3 DNA follows: TGTGCCACCGGTACGGGGATCACAGATACGCAGTATTTT. Amino acids: CATGTGITDTQYF.

The rearrangement uses TRBV21-1 and TRBJ2-1. TRBV21-1 is an annotated pseudogene. The CDR3 length is 11 residues. The CDR3, as DNA: TGTGCCAGCAGGGACTACAATGAGCAGTTCTTC. Its translation: CASRDYNEQFF.

The rearrangement joins TRBV9 to TRBJ2-3; TRBD1 agrees at 10 bases. V was pared by 0 bases and J by 10 bases, with 8 bases of the junction left unmatched. Per germline, CDR1 SGDLS and CDR2 YYNGEE. The CDR3 contains 15 residues. CDR3 nucleotide sequence: TGTGCCAGCAGCGTAGGGACAGGGGGATCTCGGGCGCAGTATTTT. It yields the protein CASSVGTGGSRAQYF.